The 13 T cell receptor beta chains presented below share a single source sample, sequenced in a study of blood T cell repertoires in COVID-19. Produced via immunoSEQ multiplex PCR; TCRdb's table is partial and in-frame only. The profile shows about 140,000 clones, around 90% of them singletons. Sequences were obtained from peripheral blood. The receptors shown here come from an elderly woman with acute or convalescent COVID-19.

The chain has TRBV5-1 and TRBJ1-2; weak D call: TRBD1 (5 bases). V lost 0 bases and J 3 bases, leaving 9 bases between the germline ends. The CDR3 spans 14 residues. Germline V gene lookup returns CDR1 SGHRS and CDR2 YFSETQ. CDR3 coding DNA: TGCGCCAGCAGCTTGGATGCGGGGGACTATGGCTACACCTTC. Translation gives CASSLDAGDYGYTF.

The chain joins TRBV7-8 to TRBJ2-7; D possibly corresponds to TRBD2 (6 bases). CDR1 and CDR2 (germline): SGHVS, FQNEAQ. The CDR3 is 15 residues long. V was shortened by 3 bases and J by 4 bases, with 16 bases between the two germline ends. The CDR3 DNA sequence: TGTGCCAGCAGCTTGGGGTCCGGGGGAGGTTACGAGCAGTACTTC. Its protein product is CASSLGSGGGYEQYF.

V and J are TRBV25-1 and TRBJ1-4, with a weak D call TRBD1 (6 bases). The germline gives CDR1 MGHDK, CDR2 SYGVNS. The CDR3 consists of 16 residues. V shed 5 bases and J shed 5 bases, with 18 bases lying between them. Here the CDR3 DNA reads TGTGCCAGCAGTCAATCAGCAGGGACACGGAATGAAAAACTGTTTTTT. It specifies CASSQSAGTRNEKLFF.

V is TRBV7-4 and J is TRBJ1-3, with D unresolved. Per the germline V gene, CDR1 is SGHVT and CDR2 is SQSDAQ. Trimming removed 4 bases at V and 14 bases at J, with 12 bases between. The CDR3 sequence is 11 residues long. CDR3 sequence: CASSSKWWLYF. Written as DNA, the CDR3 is TGTGCCAGCAGCTCAAAGTGGTGGCTATATTTT.

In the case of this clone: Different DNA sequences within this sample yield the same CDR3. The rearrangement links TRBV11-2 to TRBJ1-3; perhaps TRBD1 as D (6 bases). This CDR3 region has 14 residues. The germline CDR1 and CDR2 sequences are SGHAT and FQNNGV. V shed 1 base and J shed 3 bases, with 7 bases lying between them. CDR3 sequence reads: CASSLAGVGNTIYF. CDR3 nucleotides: TGTGCCAGCAGCTTAGCAGGGGTTGGAAACACCATATATTTT.

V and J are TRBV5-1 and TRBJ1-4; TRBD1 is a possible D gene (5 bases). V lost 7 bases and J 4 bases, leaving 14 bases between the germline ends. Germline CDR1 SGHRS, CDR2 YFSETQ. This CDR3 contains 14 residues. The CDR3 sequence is CASRGTADNEKLFF. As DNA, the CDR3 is TGCGCCAGCCGCGGGACCGCAGATAATGAAAAACTGTTTTTT.

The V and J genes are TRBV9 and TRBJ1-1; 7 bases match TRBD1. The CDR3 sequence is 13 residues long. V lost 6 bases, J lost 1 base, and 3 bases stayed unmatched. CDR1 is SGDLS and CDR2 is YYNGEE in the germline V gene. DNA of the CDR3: TGTGCCAGCAACCAGGGGGGGAACACTGAAGCTTTCTTT. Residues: CASNQGGNTEAFF.

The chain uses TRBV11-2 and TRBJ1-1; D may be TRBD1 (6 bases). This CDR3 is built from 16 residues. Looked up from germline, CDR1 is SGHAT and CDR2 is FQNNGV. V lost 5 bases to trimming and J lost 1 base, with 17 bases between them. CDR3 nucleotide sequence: TGTGCCAGCAGCCTGCTGGGGACATCCAGGAACACTGAAGCTTTCTTT. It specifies CASSLLGTSRNTEAFF.

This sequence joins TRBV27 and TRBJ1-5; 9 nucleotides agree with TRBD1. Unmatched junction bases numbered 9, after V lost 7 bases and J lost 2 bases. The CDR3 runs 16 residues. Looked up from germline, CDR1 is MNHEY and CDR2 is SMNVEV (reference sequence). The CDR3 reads CASTRTGVGGNQPQHF. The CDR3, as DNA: TGTGCCAGCACCAGGACAGGGGTCGGTGGCAATCAGCCCCAGCATTTT.

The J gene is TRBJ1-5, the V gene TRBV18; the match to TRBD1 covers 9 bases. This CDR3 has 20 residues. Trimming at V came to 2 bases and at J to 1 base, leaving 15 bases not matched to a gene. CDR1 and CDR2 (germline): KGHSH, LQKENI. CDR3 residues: CASSPGQGQGGFGSNQPQHF. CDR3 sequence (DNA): TGTGCCAGCTCACCAGGTCAGGGACAGGGTGGATTTGGGAGCAATCAGCCCCAGCATTTT.

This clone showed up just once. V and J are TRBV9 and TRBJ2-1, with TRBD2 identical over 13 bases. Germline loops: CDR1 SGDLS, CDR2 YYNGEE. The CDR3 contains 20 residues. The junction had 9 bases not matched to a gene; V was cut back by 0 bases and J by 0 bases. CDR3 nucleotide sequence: TGTGCCAGCAGCGTAGTGGGGGGACTAGCGGGGCCCAGCTCCTACAATGAGCAGTTCTTC. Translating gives CASSVVGGLAGPSSYNEQFF.

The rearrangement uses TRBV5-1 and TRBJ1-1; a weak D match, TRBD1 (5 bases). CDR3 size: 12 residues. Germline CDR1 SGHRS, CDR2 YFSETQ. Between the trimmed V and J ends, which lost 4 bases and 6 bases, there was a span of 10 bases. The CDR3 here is CASSLGHAEAFF. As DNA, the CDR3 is TGCGCCAGCAGCCTGGGGCACGCTGAAGCTTTCTTT.

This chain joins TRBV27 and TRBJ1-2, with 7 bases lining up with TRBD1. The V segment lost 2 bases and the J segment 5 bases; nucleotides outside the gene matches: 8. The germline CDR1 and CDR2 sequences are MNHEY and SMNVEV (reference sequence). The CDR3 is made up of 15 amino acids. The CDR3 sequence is CASSLRRTGVYGYTF. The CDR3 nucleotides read TGTGCCAGCAGTTTAAGGCGGACAGGAGTTTATGGCTACACCTTC.